What follows are 18 T cell receptor beta chains derived from one specimen sequenced in a study of blood T cells in healthy people across ages. Using a J-beta primer mix together with a sample-barcoded 5' primer, a second PCR was run for roughly 6 to 12 cycles. TCRdb processed the 5' RACE reads anew with MiXCR; each CDR3 protein has one entry. The sample includes some 1.8 million distinct CDR3 sequences, around 40% seen only once; the top ten take under 25%. Sample: blood. Receptor source: a human donor in good health.

The chain has TRBV10-3 and TRBJ2-1; 10 bases align to TRBD1. Germline V CDR1 and CDR2: ENHRY, SYGVKD. The ends lost 3 bases at V and 6 bases at J; junction bases unmatched: 11. The CDR3 length is 17 residues. The CDR3 bases are TGTGCCATCAGTGAAACGGACAGGGGGTCGGCGGGCAATGAGCAGTTCTTC. It codes for CAISETDRGSAGNEQFF.

The chain uses TRBV28 and TRBJ2-6, with a weak D call TRBD1 (6 bases). Germline V gene sequence: CDR1 MDHEN, CDR2 SYDVKM. This CDR3 comprises 18 residues. V shed 6 bases and J shed 0 bases, with 18 bases lying between them. The CDR3 DNA sequence: TGTGCCAGCAGCCTTGGACGGGACATAATCTCTGGGGCCAACGTCCTGACTTTC. Amino acid sequence: CASSLGRDIISGANVLTF.

This clonotype turned up a few times. The rearrangement uses TRBV11-2 and TRBJ2-3, with D possibly matching TRBD1 (5 bases). V lost 5 bases to trimming and J lost 0 bases, with 12 bases between them. The CDR3 runs to 15 residues. The germline CDR1 and CDR2 sequences are SGHAT and FQNNGV. The CDR3 bases are TGTGCCAGCAGCCCAGACAGTATAAGCACAGATACGCAGTATTTT. Its translation is CASSPDSISTDTQYF.

V and J are TRBV5-4 and TRBJ2-3; the match to TRBD2 covers 12 bases. The CDR3 runs to 17 residues. V trimming: 1 base; J trimming: 1 base; junction bases outside the gene matches: 4. The V gene's germline CDR1 is SGHNT and CDR2 YYREEE (reference sequence). The CDR3 loop is CASSLTTSGGRTDTQYF. CDR3 nucleotides: TGTGCCAGCAGCTTGACGACTAGCGGGGGACGCACAGATACGCAGTATTTT.

The chain joins TRBV12-3 or TRBV12-4 to TRBJ1-2; D remains ambiguous. Between the trimmed V and J ends, which lost 0 bases and 6 bases, there was a span of 8 bases. The CDR3 covers 13 residues. The CDR3 loop reads CASSLALGNGYTF. The CDR3, as DNA: TGTGCCAGCAGTTTAGCGCTGGGGAATGGCTACACCTTC.

The sample holds a few counts of this clonotype. The V call is TRBV10-3, the J call TRBJ2-5; D is unresolved. Trimming pared 0 bases from V and 11 bases from J, leaving 19 bases between. The CDR3 runs to 15 residues. Germline CDR1 is ENHRY and CDR2 is SYGVKD. The CDR3 loop is CAISESYPPTSEQYF. The CDR3, as DNA: TGTGCCATCAGTGAGTCTTATCCTCCGACGTCAGAACAGTACTTC.

CDR3: CATSPGLAGFNEQFF. CDR3 nucleotides: TGTGCCACCAGCCCCGGACTAGCGGGGTTTAATGAGCAGTTCTTC. This chain joins TRBV15 and TRBJ2-1; 12 positions match TRBD2. The CDR3 has 15 amino acids. After removal of 5 bases from V and 7 bases from J, the junction contained 6 bases not matched to a gene. CDR1 and CDR2 (germline): LNHNV, YYDKDF (reference sequence).

The V and J genes are TRBV20-1 and TRBJ2-7, with no clear D. V was cut by 0 bases and J by 2 bases, with 14 bases left in between. The CDR3 covers 15 residues. Germline V gene data show CDR1 as DFQATT and CDR2 as SNEGSKA (reference sequence). The CDR3 protein is CSARDHRIDTYEQYF. For the CDR3, the DNA is TGCAGTGCTAGAGATCACCGAATTGACACCTACGAGCAGTACTTC.

The chain has TRBV5-1 and TRBJ2-3; 8 positions match TRBD2. This CDR3 has 15 residues. The V gene's germline CDR1 is SGHRS and CDR2 YFSETQ. The junction had 5 bases not matched to a gene; V was cut back by 5 bases and J by 0 bases. Here the CDR3 reads CASRSGGSSTDTQYF. The CDR3 coding sequence is TGCGCCAGCAGAAGCGGGGGATCTAGCACAGATACGCAGTATTTT.

The chain carries TRBV6-5 and TRBJ1-1, with D hard to call. From germline, CDR1 is MNHEY and CDR2 SVGAGI. The CDR3 runs to 18 residues. V lost 0 bases, J lost 1 base, and 18 bases lay in between. In DNA, the CDR3 is TGTGCCAGCAGTTACTCGAGTGGTAGATGGGGAGAGAACACTGAAGCTTTCTTT. Translating it yields CASSYSSGRWGENTEAFF.

The rearrangement uses TRBV7-9 and TRBJ1-2; D may be TRBD1 (5 bases). CDR3 length equals 15 residues. Germline V gene data show CDR1 as SEHNR and CDR2 as FQNEAQ (reference sequence). Trimming removed 0 bases from V and 4 bases from J, with 12 bases in between. The CDR3 is CASSLALGDPYGYTF. For the CDR3, the DNA is TGTGCCAGCAGCTTAGCTTTAGGGGACCCCTATGGCTACACCTTC.

The rearrangement joins TRBV28 to TRBJ2-7, with D tentatively TRBD2 (5 bases). The CDR3 extends over 14 amino acids. V was pared by 5 bases and J by 4 bases, with 15 bases between. Germline lookup yields CDR1 MDHEN and CDR2 SYDVKM. CDR3 sequence (DNA): TGTGCCAGCAGTACGTCCGAGAGGGAGTACGAGCAGTACTTC. Translation gives CASSTSEREYEQYF.

This clonotype was detected only a few times. The chain carries TRBV28 and TRBJ1-2, with a weak D call TRBD1 (5 bases). Germline-derived CDR1 and CDR2 are MDHEN and SYDVKM. The CDR3 runs to 14 residues. V dropped 4 bases and J dropped 5 bases, with 14 bases sitting between them. CDR3 nucleotide sequence: TGTGCCAGCAGTTCTGGACAACTCCCTTATGGCTACACCTTC. It is translated as CASSSGQLPYGYTF.

The CDR3 is CSAMRSAGGYTF. The CDR3 DNA is TGCAGTGCTATGAGGTCTGCTGGTGGCTACACCTTC. The rearrangement uses TRBV20-1 and TRBJ1-2; no clear D. The CDR3 spans 12 residues. The germline V and J ends were trimmed by 4 bases and 7 bases, with 13 bases remaining between them. Germline CDR1 is DFQATT and CDR2 is SNEGSKA (reference sequence).

V gene TRBV4-3 combines with J gene TRBJ2-3, with 16 bases identical to TRBD2. The CDR3 length is 18 residues. CDR1 and CDR2 (germline): LGHNA, YSLEER. Unmatched junction bases numbered 8, after V lost 8 bases and J lost 0 bases. This chain's CDR3 is CASGRGTSGGASTDTQYF. Written as DNA, the CDR3 is TGCGCCAGCGGCCGGGGGACTAGCGGGGGGGCCAGCACAGATACGCAGTATTTT.

J is TRBJ1-2 and V is TRBV6-5, with D uncertain. The V and J ends lost 0 bases and 8 bases respectively, with 16 bases between them. The CDR3 totals 15 residues. The V gene's germline CDR1 is MNHEY and CDR2 SVGAGI. CDR3 region: CASSYSLFADAGYTF. In nucleotides, the CDR3 is TGTGCCAGCAGTTACTCGTTGTTTGCGGATGCCGGCTACACCTTC.

The genes are TRBV5-6 and TRBJ1-2; D is unclear. The germline V gene has CDR1 SGHDT and CDR2 YYEEEE. The CDR3 extends over 13 amino acids. V lost 1 base to trimming and J lost 7 bases, with 11 bases between them. The CDR3 DNA follows: TGTGCCAGCAGCTTGAGGGAAGCGGGTGGCTACACCTTC. Amino acid sequence: CASSLREAGGYTF.

The V and J genes are TRBV11-3 and TRBJ2-1; a possible D gene is TRBD1 (5 bases). The CDR3 is 15 residues long. Germline CDR1 and CDR2: SGHNT and YENEEA. Trimming cost V 2 bases and J 12 bases, with 20 bases left between them. As DNA, the CDR3 is TGTGCCAGCAGCTTAAGTCAGGACATTTACAGTGGGCAGTTCTTC. Translated, it gives CASSLSQDIYSGQFF.